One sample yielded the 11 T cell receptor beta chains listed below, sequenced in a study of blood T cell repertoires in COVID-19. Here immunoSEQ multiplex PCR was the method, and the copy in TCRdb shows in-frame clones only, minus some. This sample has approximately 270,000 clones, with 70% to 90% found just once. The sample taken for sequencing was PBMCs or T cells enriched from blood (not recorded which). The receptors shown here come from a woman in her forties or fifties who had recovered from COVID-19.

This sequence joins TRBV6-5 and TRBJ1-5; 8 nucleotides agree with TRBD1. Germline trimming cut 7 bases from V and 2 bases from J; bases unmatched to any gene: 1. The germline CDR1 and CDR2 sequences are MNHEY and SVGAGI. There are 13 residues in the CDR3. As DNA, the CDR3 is TGTGCCAGCAAGGGACAGGGCAATCAGCCCCAGCATTTT. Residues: CASKGQGNQPQHF.

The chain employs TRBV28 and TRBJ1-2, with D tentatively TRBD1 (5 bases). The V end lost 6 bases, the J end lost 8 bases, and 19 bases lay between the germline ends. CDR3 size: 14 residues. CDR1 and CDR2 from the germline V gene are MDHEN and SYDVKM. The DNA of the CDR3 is TGTGCCAGCAGACGCTTGGGCCAGGGAAGCGGCTACACCTTC. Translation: CASRRLGQGSGYTF.

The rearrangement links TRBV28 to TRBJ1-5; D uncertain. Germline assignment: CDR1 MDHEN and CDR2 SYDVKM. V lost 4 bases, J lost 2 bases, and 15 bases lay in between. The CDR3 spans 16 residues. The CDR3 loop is CASSYISRVGNQPQHF. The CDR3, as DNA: TGTGCCAGCAGTTACATTTCGCGGGTAGGCAATCAGCCCCAGCATTTT.

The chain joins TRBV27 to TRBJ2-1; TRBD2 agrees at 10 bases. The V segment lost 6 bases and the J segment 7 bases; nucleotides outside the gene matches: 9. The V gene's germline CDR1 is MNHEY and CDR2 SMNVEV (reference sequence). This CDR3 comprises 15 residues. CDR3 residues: CASSLGLAGVNEQFF. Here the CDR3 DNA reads TGTGCCAGCAGCTTGGGCCTAGCGGGAGTGAATGAGCAGTTCTTC.

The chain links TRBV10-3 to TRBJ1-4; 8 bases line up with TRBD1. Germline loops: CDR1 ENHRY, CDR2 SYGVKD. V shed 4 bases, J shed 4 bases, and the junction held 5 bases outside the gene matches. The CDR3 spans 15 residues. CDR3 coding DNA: TGTGCCATCAGTGTAGGACAGGGTAATAATGAAAAACTGTTTTTT. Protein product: CAISVGQGNNEKLFF.

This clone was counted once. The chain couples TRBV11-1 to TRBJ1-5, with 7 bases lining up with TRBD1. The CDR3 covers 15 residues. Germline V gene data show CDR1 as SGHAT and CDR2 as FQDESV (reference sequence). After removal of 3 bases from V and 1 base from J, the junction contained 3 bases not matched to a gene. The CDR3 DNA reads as TGTGCCAGCAGCTTGGGGACAGCGAGCAATCAGCCCCAGCATTTT. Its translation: CASSLGTASNQPQHF.

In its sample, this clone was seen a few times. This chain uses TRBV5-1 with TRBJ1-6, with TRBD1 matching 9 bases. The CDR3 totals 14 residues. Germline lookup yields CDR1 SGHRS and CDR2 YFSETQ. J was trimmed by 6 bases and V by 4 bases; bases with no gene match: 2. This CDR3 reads CASSQQGANSPLHF. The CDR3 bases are TGCGCCAGCAGCCAACAGGGGGCTAATTCACCCCTCCACTTT.

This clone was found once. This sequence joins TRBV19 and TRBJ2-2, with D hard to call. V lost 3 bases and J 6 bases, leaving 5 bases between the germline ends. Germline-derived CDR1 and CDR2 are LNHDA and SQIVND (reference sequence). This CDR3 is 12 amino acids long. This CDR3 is CASSIFSGELFF. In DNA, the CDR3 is TGTGCCAGTAGTATCTTTTCCGGGGAGCTGTTTTTT.

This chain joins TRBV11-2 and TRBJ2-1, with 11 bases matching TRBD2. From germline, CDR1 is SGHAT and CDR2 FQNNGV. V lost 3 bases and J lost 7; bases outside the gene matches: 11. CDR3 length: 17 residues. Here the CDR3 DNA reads TGTGCCAGCAGCTTGGAGATTAGCGGGAGGGCCGGGAATGAGCAGTTCTTC. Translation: CASSLEISGRAGNEQFF.

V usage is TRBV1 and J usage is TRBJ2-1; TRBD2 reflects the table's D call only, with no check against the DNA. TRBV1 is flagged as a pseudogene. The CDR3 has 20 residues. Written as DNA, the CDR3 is TGCACCAGCAGCCAAGTCCCTAGCGGGAGGGCCCGGGATTACATTTTTGAGCAGTTCTTC. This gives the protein CTSSQVPSGRARDYIFEQFF.

The CDR3 protein is CASSPQGSIRAAGNTIYF. CDR3 in DNA: TGTGCCAGCAGCCCCCAGGGGTCTATCAGGGCTGCCGGAAACACCATATATTTT. This sequence joins TRBV7-9 and TRBJ1-3, with D possibly being TRBD1 (6 bases). The ends were cut back, 5 bases at V and 4 bases at J, with 24 bases in the middle. Germline CDR1 and CDR2: SEHNR and FQNEAQ (reference sequence). The CDR3 length is 18 residues.